Listed below are T cell receptor beta chains from one sample, sequenced in a study of T cell changes during pregnancy in multiple sclerosis. Generated by immunoSEQ multiplex PCR, the TCRdb table keeps only in-frame clones and is missing some. Here the sample spans about 59,000 clones, around 90% being singletons. The sequencing used peripheral blood, collected in the first trimester of pregnancy. These TCRs come from a female donor in good health, enrolled as a control in a pregnancy study. Both conserved end residues are part of each CDR3. Each record gives: D gene, J gene, clone size, V gene, CDR3 DNA, CDR3 protein. D genes are given only for firm matches. For some rows the clone size is stated as once, few or many, or as a class when expanded; others skip it.

TRBD1,TRBJ1-3,-,TRBV9,TGTGCCAGCAGCGTAGCGGGACAACCCGGACAGGCGGCGGGAAACACCATATATTTT,CASSVAGQPGQAAGNTIYF
-,TRBJ2-3,few,TRBV30,TGTGCCTGGAGTGTACTAGGGAGCACAGATACGCAGTATTTT,CAWSVLGSTDTQYF
-,TRBJ2-1,-,TRBV2,TGTGCCAGCCGCAGGGTTGAGTCCTACAATGAGCAGTTCTTC,CASRRVESYNEQFF
-,TRBJ1-4,-,TRBV4-3,TGCGCCAGCAGCCAGGAAAATTCAGGCGTAAATGAAAAACTGTTTTTT,CASSQENSGVNEKLFF
TRBD1,TRBJ1-5,-,TRBV5-4,TGTGCCAGCAGCCGGGGGGGACAGACAAATCAGCCCCAGCATTTT,CASSRGGQTNQPQHF
-,TRBJ2-7,-,TRBV6-6,TGTGCCAGCAGGGACCCGGGACTCCCTTCTGTCTACGAGCAGTACTTC,CASRDPGLPSVYEQYF
TRBD1,TRBJ1-2,-,TRBV27,TGTGCCACCCGCGCACCGGACAGGGGGGATGGCTACACCTTC,CATRAPDRGDGYTF
TRBD1,TRBJ1-1,-,TRBV25-1,TGTGCCAGCAGTGAATCGGGACAGCAGAACACTGAAGCTTTCTTT,CASSESGQQNTEAFF
-,TRBJ1-2,-,TRBV6-6,TGTGCCAGCAGTGACAGCCGGACACGAATCTATGGCTACACCTTC,CASSDSRTRIYGYTF
TRBD2,TRBJ2-3,-,TRBV7-2,TGTGCCAGCAGCTTAACGGGGGGAGATACGCAGTATTTT,CASSLTGGDTQYF
TRBD1,TRBJ1-2,-,TRBV6-4,TGTGCCAGCAGCGCCGAGACAGGGCCGGGCTATGGCTACACCTTC,CASSAETGPGYGYTF
-,TRBJ1-5,-,TRBV30,TGTGCCTGGGCAGGAGGCAGGGGTCAGCCCCAGCATTTT,CAWAGGRGQPQHF
TRBD2,TRBJ2-1,-,TRBV7-6,TGTGCCAGCAGCTTGGCTAGCGGAAACAATGAGCAGTTCTTC,CASSLASGNNEQFF
TRBD1,TRBJ2-7,-,TRBV7-2,TGTGCCAGCAGCTTAGACAGGGGATACGAGCAGTACTTC,CASSLDRGYEQYF
-,TRBJ2-7,-,TRBV19,TGTGCCAGTAAGGACACACGTTTGTCCTACGAGCAGTACTTC,CASKDTRLSYEQYF
-,TRBJ1-2,-,TRBV9,TGTGCCAGCAGCGGACAGGCTTACTATGGCTACACCTTC,CASSGQAYYGYTF
-,TRBJ2-3,-,TRBV11-1,TGTGCCAGCAGGCCCCGGGATTCCGCGGGGAGCGACACAGATACGCAGTATTTT,CASRPRDSAGSDTDTQYF
TRBD1,TRBJ1-6,-,TRBV9,TGTGCCAGCAGCCCTCATACAGGGGAAAATTCACCCCTCCACTTT,CASSPHTGENSPLHF
TRBD1,TRBJ2-7,-,TRBV11-3,TGTGCCAGCAGCTCCGGACAGGGTTTAAACGAGCAGTACTTC,CASSSGQGLNEQYF
-,TRBJ1-4,-,TRBV19,TGTGCCAGTAGTATCTCCGGAGACAATGAAAAACTGTTTTTT,CASSISGDNEKLFF
TRBD1,TRBJ2-5,-,TRBV5-1,TGCGCCAGCAGCCCTCCGGGACAGCGAGAGACCCAGTACTTC,CASSPPGQRETQYF
-,TRBJ1-1,-,TRBV9,TGTGCCAGCAGCGTAGAAGGGGGAGGGGTACATACTGAAGCTTTCTTT,CASSVEGGGVHTEAFF
TRBD1,TRBJ1-2,once,TRBV5-1,TGCGCCAGCAGCTTGAGTAGGGGACAGGGGGCTCTCAGCTATGGCTACACCTTC,CASSLSRGQGALSYGYTF
TRBD1,TRBJ1-2,-,TRBV6-6,TGTGCCAGCAGCTCGGGACAGAACTATGGCTACACCTTC,CASSSGQNYGYTF
TRBD1,TRBJ1-4,-,TRBV4-1,TGCGCCAGCAGCCAACTTCCAGGGGGTACTAATGAAAAACTGTTTTTT,CASSQLPGGTNEKLFF
-,TRBJ2-7,-,TRBV7-2,TGTGCCAGCAGCACCCGGACTGATGCCTACGAGCAGTACTTC,CASSTRTDAYEQYF
-,TRBJ1-1,-,TRBV5-4,TGTGCCAGCAGCTTTGGGCGGGGGGGTTTGAGCATGAACACTGAAGCTTTCTTT,CASSFGRGGLSMNTEAFF
-,TRBJ1-1,-,TRBV9,TGTGCCAGCAGCGTAGCTCCCCTAATGCAGGTTGCTGCTGAAGCTTTCTTT,CASSVAPLMQVAAEAFF
-,TRBJ1-6,-,TRBV2,TGTGCCAGCGGGGGCTTAGACCTTAATTCACCCCTCCACTTT,CASGGLDLNSPLHF
TRBD1,TRBJ1-1,-,TRBV15,TGTGCCACCAGCAGAGATACAGGGGTAGACACTGAAGCTTTCTTT,CATSRDTGVDTEAFF
-,TRBJ2-7,-,TRBV30,TGTGCCTGGAGCGCAGGGGACCACGAGCAGTACTTC,CAWSAGDHEQYF
-,TRBJ1-1,-,TRBV7-9,TGTGCCAGCAGCGCTACAGGGTATGAAGCTTTCTTT,CASSATGYEAFF
-,TRBJ1-2,-,TRBV7-2,TGTGCCAGCAGCTTAGGACAGAACTATGGCTACACCTTC,CASSLGQNYGYTF
TRBD1,TRBJ2-7,-,TRBV19,TGTGCCAGTAGTATTCCCATGTCCAGGGGGCAACGGGTCGTCTACGAGCAGTACTTC,CASSIPMSRGQRVVYEQYF
TRBD1,TRBJ1-1,once,TRBV7-9,TGTGCCAGCAGCGTAACTGCTTTGGGACAGGGTTTTTCCACTGAAGCTTTCTTT,CASSVTALGQGFSTEAFF